What follows are 20 T cell receptor beta chains derived from one specimen sequenced in a study of siplizumab effects on memory and regulatory T cells. TCRdb's copy holds only in-frame clones and misses some; the assay was immunoSEQ multiplex PCR. Of fewer than 120,000 clones in the sample, roughly 90% were seen once. The source material was CD4+ T cells sorted from blood. Receptors were obtained from a human donor in good health.

The chain has TRBV6-5 and TRBJ2-2, with 7 bases identical to TRBD1. CDR3 length: 15 amino acids. Germline V gives CDR1 MNHEY, CDR2 SVGAGI. The ends lost 2 bases at V and 7 bases at J; junction bases unmatched: 7. This chain's CDR3 is CASSYGGQSVGELFF. The CDR3 DNA sequence: TGTGCCAGCAGTTACGGGGGACAGTCGGTCGGGGAGCTGTTTTTT.

V gene TRBV18 combines with J gene TRBJ1-3, with unresolved D. Germline V CDR1 and CDR2: KGHSH, LQKENI. The CDR3 covers 15 residues. The V end lost 3 bases, the J end lost 2 bases, and 11 bases lay between the germline ends. The CDR3 sequence is CASSPMVGTGNTIYF. In DNA form, the CDR3 reads TGTGCCAGCTCACCCATGGTTGGAACTGGAAACACCATATATTTT.

This rearrangement joins TRBV5-8 to TRBJ2-7, with 8 positions matching TRBD2. The CDR3 runs 15 residues. Losses at the gene ends were 4 bases for V and 2 bases for J; bases not matched to a gene: 8. The germline gives CDR1 SGHTS, CDR2 YDEGEE. CDR3: CASSRGGPSPYEQYF. DNA of the CDR3: TGTGCCAGCAGCCGCGGGGGGCCTTCCCCCTACGAGCAGTACTTC.

CDR3 region: CASSLRVLTGELFF. In nucleotides, the CDR3 is TGTGCCAGCAGCTTACGGGTGCTCACCGGGGAGCTGTTTTTT. The chain joins TRBV7-8 to TRBJ2-2, with unresolved D. The CDR3 loop spans 14 amino acids. Germline CDR1 reads SGHVS; CDR2 reads FQNEAQ. Trimming took 2 bases from V and 4 from J, leaving 8 bases between them.

Turning to this clone: One end of the junction varies from germline; a read error may be responsible. This chain links TRBV6-6 with TRBJ1-3; 8 bases fit TRBD1. CDR3 length: 16 amino acids. CDR1 and CDR2 (germline): MNHNY, SVGAGI (reference sequence). The CDR3 coding sequence is TGTGCCAGCAGCTACTCCCAGGGGGCGCGTGGAAACACCATATATTTT. Amino acids: CASSYSQGARGNTIYF.

V gene TRBV11-2 combines with J gene TRBJ1-4, with 7 bases matching TRBD1. There are 14 residues in the CDR3. The trim removed 5 bases at V and 5 bases at J, leaving 5 bases unmatched. Germline V CDR1 and CDR2: SGHAT, FQNNGV. The CDR3 coding sequence is TGTGCCAGCAGCCGGACAGGAAGAAATGAAAAACTGTTTTTT. It codes for CASSRTGRNEKLFF.

The V call is TRBV5-1, the J call TRBJ2-3; TRBD2 aligns across 9 bases. The V and J ends lost 3 bases and 4 bases, in that order; junction bases with no gene match: 6. Germline V gives CDR1 SGHRS, CDR2 YFSETQ. The CDR3 length is 15 residues. CDR3 loop: CASSSAGGLADTQYF. The CDR3 nucleotides are TGCGCCAGCAGCTCAGCGGGGGGCCTGGCAGATACGCAGTATTTT.

The rearrangement links TRBV5-1 to TRBJ2-3; D possibly corresponds to TRBD2 (6 bases). V shed 2 bases and J shed 1 base, with 14 bases lying between them. The germline CDR1 and CDR2 sequences are SGHRS and YFSETQ. The CDR3 runs 16 residues. CDR3 sequence (DNA): TGCGCCAGCAGCTTAGGGACTCCGCGAGGCACAGATACGCAGTATTTT. Its translation is CASSLGTPRGTDTQYF.

The CDR3 region is CASSRQDGSEKLFF. The CDR3 coding sequence is TGTGCCAGCAGTCGACAGGATGGAAGTGAAAAACTGTTTTTT. The J gene is TRBJ1-4, the V gene TRBV28; tentatively, D is TRBD1 (6 bases). The CDR3 runs 14 residues. Looked up from germline, CDR1 is MDHEN and CDR2 is SYDVKM. Trimming shortened V by 5 bases and J by 7 bases, and 14 bases separated the two germline ends.

This rearrangement joins TRBV6-1 to TRBJ1-5; 8 nucleotides agree with TRBD1. Per germline, CDR1 MNHNS and CDR2 SASEGT. With V trimmed by 4 bases and J by 2 bases, 4 bases remained unmatched. The length of the CDR3 is 15 residues. The CDR3 nucleotides are TGTGCCAGCAGTGTCGACAGGGGAGGCAATCAGCCCCAGCATTTT. Translation gives CASSVDRGGNQPQHF.

The V gene is TRBV6-4, the J gene TRBJ2-1; 12 bases are a match to TRBD2. This CDR3 has 20 residues. CDR1 is MRHNA, CDR2 SNTAGT, per germline. Unmatched junction bases numbered 14, after V lost 5 bases and J lost 0 bases. The CDR3 here is CASSLESFTSGRFSYNEQFF. For the CDR3, the DNA is TGTGCCAGCAGTCTCGAGTCGTTTACTAGCGGGAGGTTCTCCTACAATGAGCAGTTCTTC.

V and J are TRBV6-5 and TRBJ2-3; D gene uncertain. Germline values: CDR1 MNHEY, CDR2 SVGAGI. The length of the CDR3 is 16 residues. Trimming pared 2 bases from V and 3 bases from J, leaving 15 bases between. The CDR3 region is CASSYGSASGTDTQYF. CDR3 DNA: TGTGCCAGCAGTTACGGTTCTGCTAGTGGTACAGATACGCAGTATTTT.

This clone has just a few counts. V and J are TRBV18 and TRBJ1-5; perhaps TRBD1 as D (6 bases). Trimming stripped 2 bases from V and 1 base from J, with 9 bases between. The length of the CDR3 is 15 residues. The germline CDR1 and CDR2 sequences are KGHSH and LQKENI. The CDR3 loop reads CASSPAGASNQPQHF. The DNA of the CDR3 is TGTGCCAGCTCACCAGCAGGGGCGAGCAATCAGCCCCAGCATTTT. The whole variable domain, remainder taken from reference TRBV18 and TRBJ1-5, is NAGVMQNPRHLVRRRGQEARLRCSPMKGHSHVYWYRQLPEEGLKFMVYLQKENIIDESGMPKERFSAEFPKEGPSILRIQQVVRGDSAAYFCASSPAGASNQPQHFGDGTRLSIL.

The chain links TRBV5-1 to TRBJ2-7, with 11 bases that match TRBD2. Germline values: CDR1 SGHRS, CDR2 YFSETQ. V trimming: 1 base; J trimming: 5 bases; junction bases outside the gene matches: 5. This CDR3 region has 15 residues. The CDR3 bases are TGCGCCAGCAGCTTGACTAGCGGGAGTTTAAACGAGCAGTACTTC. Encoded protein: CASSLTSGSLNEQYF.

The chain recombines TRBV5-1 with TRBJ2-7; 8 bases match TRBD1. This CDR3 has 13 residues. Germline assignment: CDR1 SGHRS and CDR2 YFSETQ. V was pared by 0 bases and J by 6 bases, with 2 bases of the junction left unmatched. This chain's CDR3 is CASSLDRGFEQYF. CDR3 DNA sequence: TGCGCCAGCAGCTTGGACAGGGGGTTCGAGCAGTACTTC. Using reference TRBV5-1 and TRBJ2-7 for the parts outside the CDR3, the full variable domain is KAGVTQTPRYLIKTRGQQVTLSCSPISGHRSVSWYQQTPGQGLQFLFEYFSETQRNKGNFPGRFSGRQFSNSRSEMNVSTLELGDSALYLCASSLDRGFEQYFGPGTRLTVT.

This chain connects TRBV18 to TRBJ1-3, with D perhaps matching TRBD1 (5 bases). Per the germline V gene, CDR1 is KGHSH and CDR2 is LQKENI. V was clipped by 6 bases and J by 2 bases, with 17 bases between them. The CDR3 length is 16 residues. CDR3 in amino acids: CASSPAGGSTGNTIYF. CDR3 sequence (DNA): TGTGCCAGCTCCCCAGCCGGGGGGAGCACTGGAAACACCATATATTTT. Using reference TRBV18 and TRBJ1-3 for the parts outside the CDR3, the full variable domain is NAGVMQNPRHLVRRRGQEARLRCSPMKGHSHVYWYRQLPEEGLKFMVYLQKENIIDESGMPKERFSAEFPKEGPSILRIQQVVRGDSAAYFCASSPAGGSTGNTIYFGEGSWLTVV.

The chain employs TRBV19 and TRBJ1-4; maybe TRBD1 (5 bases). Trimming removed 5 bases from V and 7 bases from J, with 17 bases in between. Germline V gene sequence: CDR1 LNHDA, CDR2 SQIVND (reference sequence). The CDR3 contains 15 residues. The CDR3 DNA reads TGTGCCAGTAGTCGACAGCCACTCCTCGGTGAAAAACTGTTTTTT. Amino acid sequence: CASSRQPLLGEKLFF. The full variable domain, rest sourced from reference TRBV19 and TRBJ1-4, is DGGITQSPKYLFRKEGQNVTLSCEQNLNHDAMYWYRQDPGQGLRLIYYSQIVNDFQKGDIAEGYSVSREKKESFPLTVTSAQKNPTAFYLCASSRQPLLGEKLFFGSGTQLSVL.

The rearrangement uses TRBV18 and TRBJ2-7, with a tentative D call TRBD2 (6 bases). CDR3 length equals 13 residues. Germline assignment: CDR1 KGHSH and CDR2 LQKENI. Trimming took 4 bases from V and 7 from J, leaving 14 bases between them. For the CDR3, the DNA is TGTGCCAGCTCACGGGACTCAAGTCCAGAGCAGTACTTC. Amino acid sequence: CASSRDSSPEQYF. The complete variable domain, with remaining parts taken from reference TRBV18 and TRBJ2-7, reads NAGVMQNPRHLVRRRGQEARLRCSPMKGHSHVYWYRQLPEEGLKFMVYLQKENIIDESGMPKERFSAEFPKEGPSILRIQQVVRGDSAAYFCASSRDSSPEQYFGPGTRLTVT.

V usage is TRBV11-3 and J usage is TRBJ2-7; D is unclear. CDR1 is SGHNT, CDR2 YENEEA, per germline. CDR3 length: 18 residues. V was shortened by 1 base and J by 2 bases, with 21 bases between the two germline ends. The CDR3 nucleotides are TGTGCCAGCAGCTTAGTTGGTCGCAGGCATCTATCCCCCTACGAGCAGTACTTC. Amino acids: CASSLVGRRHLSPYEQYF. Using reference TRBV11-3 and TRBJ2-7 for the parts outside the CDR3, the full variable domain is EAGVVQSPRYKIIEKKQPVAFWCNPISGHNTLYWYLQNLGQGPELLIRYENEEAVDDSQLPKDRFSAERLKGVDSTLKIQPAELGDSAVYLCASSLVGRRHLSPYEQYFGPGTRLTVT.

The chain is built from TRBV6-1 and TRBJ1-5; D unresolved. Germline CDR1 is MNHNS and CDR2 is SASEGT. Between the trimmed V and J ends, which lost 5 bases and 0 bases, there was a span of 8 bases. The CDR3 is 14 amino acids. CDR3 region: CASSQMDSNQPQHF. Written as DNA, the CDR3 is TGTGCCAGCAGTCAAATGGATAGCAATCAGCCCCAGCATTTT.